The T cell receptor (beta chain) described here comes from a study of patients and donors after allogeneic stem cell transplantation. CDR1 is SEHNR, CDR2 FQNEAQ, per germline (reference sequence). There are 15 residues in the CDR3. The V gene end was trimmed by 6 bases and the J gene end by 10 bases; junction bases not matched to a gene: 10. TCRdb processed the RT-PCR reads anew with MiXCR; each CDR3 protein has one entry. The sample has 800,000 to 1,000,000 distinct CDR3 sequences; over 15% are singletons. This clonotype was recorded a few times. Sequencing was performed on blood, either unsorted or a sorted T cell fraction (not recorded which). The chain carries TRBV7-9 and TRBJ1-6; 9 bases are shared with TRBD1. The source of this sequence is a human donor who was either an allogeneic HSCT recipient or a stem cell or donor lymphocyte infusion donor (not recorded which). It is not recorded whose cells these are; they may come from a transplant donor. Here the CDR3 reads CASSGTGTQGSPLHF. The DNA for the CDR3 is TGTGCCAGCAGTGGGACAGGGACCCAAGGGTCACCCCTCCACTTT.